Only one count was recorded for the clone carrying this TCR beta chain. Other DNA sequences in the same sample also yield this CDR3. This entry comes from a study of blood T cell repertoires in COVID-19. The data were produced by immunoSEQ multiplex PCR, yet TCRdb's version contains in-frame clones alone and is incomplete. The table includes about 160,000 clones, around 90% detected once. Sequenced material: peripheral blood. The source of this sequence is a man younger than 30 with acute or convalescent COVID-19.

The CDR3 sequence is CASSPGGAGNQPQHF. As DNA, the CDR3 is TGTGCCAGCTCACCAGGGGGCGCAGGAAATCAGCCCCAGCATTTT. The chain combines TRBV18 with TRBJ1-5, with D possibly matching TRBD1 (6 bases). This CDR3 comprises 15 residues. CDR1 KGHSH and CDR2 LQKENI come from the germline V gene. The V end was cut by 2 bases, the J end by 4 bases, with 12 bases between.